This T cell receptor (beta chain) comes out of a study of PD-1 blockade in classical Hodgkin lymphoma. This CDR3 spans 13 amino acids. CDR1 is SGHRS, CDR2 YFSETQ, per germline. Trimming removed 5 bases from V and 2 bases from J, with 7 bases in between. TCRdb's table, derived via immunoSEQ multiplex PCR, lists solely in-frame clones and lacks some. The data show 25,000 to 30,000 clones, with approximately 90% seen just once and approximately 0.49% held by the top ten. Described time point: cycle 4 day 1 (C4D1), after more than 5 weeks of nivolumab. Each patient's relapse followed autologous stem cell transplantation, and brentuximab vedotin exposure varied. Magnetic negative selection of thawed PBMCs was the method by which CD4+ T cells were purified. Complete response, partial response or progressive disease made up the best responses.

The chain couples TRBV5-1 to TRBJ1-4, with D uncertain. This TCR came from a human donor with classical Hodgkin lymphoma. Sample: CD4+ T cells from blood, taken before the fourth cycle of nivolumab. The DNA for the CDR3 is TGCGCCAGCAGTCTGCAGACTAATGAAAAACTGTTTTTT. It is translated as CASSLQTNEKLFF.